This is a list of T cell receptor beta chains from one sample in a study of regulatory T cells in long-lasting Graves disease. MiXCR was run by TCRdb on the multiplex PCR reads, yielding one entry per CDR3 protein. Seen here are 560,000 or so distinct CDR3 sequences, 15% to 20% observed once, and the top ten hold around 12%. The sample was also reused in another study, on T cells in Graves' hyperthyroidism and ophthalmopathy.

Sequencing used peripheral blood mononuclear cells (PBMCs), obtained at new diagnosis, from a patient treated with antithyroid drugs. The receptor set was obtained from a man aged 18 to 30 with Graves disease. CDR3s leave out the opening cysteine and the closing phenylalanine or tryptophan.

V gene: TRBV30; J gene: TRBJ1-2; CDR3 protein: AWSGGQGAEGYT
V gene: TRBV7-2; J gene: TRBJ1-5; CDR3 protein: ASSLADGQPQH
V gene: TRBV29-1; J gene: TRBJ2-3; CDR3 protein: SVEDLGPDTQY
V gene: TRBV2; J gene: TRBJ2-7; CDR3 protein: ASSLIRDPYEQY
V gene: TRBV5-1; J gene: TRBJ1-2; CDR3 protein: ASSKLTGGYGYT
V gene: TRBV11-1; J gene: TRBJ1-6; CDR3 protein: ASSPRDGVGPLH
V gene: TRBV9; J gene: TRBJ1-1; CDR3 protein: ASSPWVGQGTEAF
V gene: TRBV3-1; J gene: TRBJ2-7; CDR3 protein: ASRRGQGATGEQY
V gene: TRBV20-1; J gene: TRBJ2-7; CDR3 protein: SARDGTGGNEQY
V gene: TRBV7-9; J gene: TRBJ2-1; CDR3 protein: ASSLGAWSNEQF
V gene: TRBV29-1; J gene: TRBJ2-7; CDR3 protein: SVESGTRDEQY
V gene: TRBV4-1; J gene: TRBJ1-1; CDR3 protein: ASSPYTENTEAF